The 16 T cell receptor beta chains below were found in one sample sequenced in a study of cytomegalovirus exposure and HLA in healthy donors. Produced via immunoSEQ multiplex PCR; TCRdb's table is partial and in-frame only. The sample lists over 200,000 clones; roughly 85% were seen once. Sequencing used PBMCs. Receptors originate from a woman between 18 and 29 years old in good health and CMV-seronegative.

Here the CDR3 DNA reads TGTGCCAGCAGTCGGGGCCGGGACAGGGTGCCGTACGGGGAGCTGTTTTTT. Translation: CASSRGRDRVPYGELFF. The chain couples TRBV27 to TRBJ2-2, with TRBD1 matching over 9 bases. From germline, CDR1 is MNHEY and CDR2 SMNVEV (reference sequence). The trim removed 5 bases at V and 7 bases at J, leaving 14 bases unmatched. This CDR3 spans 17 amino acids.

This chain links TRBV30 with TRBJ1-4; D remains ambiguous. With 8 bases removed from V and 0 bases from J, the gap between germline ends came to 7 bases. This CDR3 has 12 amino acids. Germline V CDR1 and CDR2: GTSNPN, SVGIG (reference sequence). Here the CDR3 reads CAGRPTNEKLFF. The DNA for the CDR3 is TGTGCCGGAAGGCCAACTAATGAAAAACTGTTTTTT.

This clone was detected many times. This chain uses TRBV30 with TRBJ2-7, with D possibly matching TRBD1 (5 bases). Germline V lookup: CDR1 GTSNPN, CDR2 SVGIG (reference sequence). This CDR3 is built from 15 residues. Trimming stripped 2 bases from V and 3 bases from J, with 17 bases between. CDR3 sequence: CAWSQQVGPNYEQYF. CDR3 nucleotide sequence: TGTGCCTGGAGTCAACAGGTAGGGCCAAACTACGAGCAGTACTTC.

The V gene is TRBV6-1, the J gene TRBJ2-3, with 7 nucleotides matching TRBD2. J gave up 7 bases and V 0 bases, and 13 bases lay outside the gene matches. The CDR3 length is 17 residues. Per germline, CDR1 MNHNS and CDR2 SASEGT. Here the CDR3 reads CASSEARGGFRVNTQYF. In nucleotides, the CDR3 is TGTGCCAGCAGTGAAGCGCGCGGGGGTTTCAGGGTGAATACGCAGTATTTT.

The rearrangement joins TRBV7-9 to TRBJ1-2; weak D call: TRBD1 (5 bases). The CDR3 is 14 residues long. Trimming took off 0 bases at V and 2 bases at J, with 7 bases between the two ends. The V gene's germline CDR1 is SEHNR and CDR2 FQNEAQ (reference sequence). In nucleotides, the CDR3 is TGTGCCAGCAGCTTAGCGCGACAGAACTATGGCTACACCTTC. Translation: CASSLARQNYGYTF.

The chain is built from TRBV18 and TRBJ1-3; D is uncertain. The CDR3 consists of 15 residues. CDR1 and CDR2 (germline): KGHSH, LQKENI. V lost 5 bases to trimming and J lost 2 bases, with 13 bases between them. The CDR3 is CASSWRQTTGNTIYF. The CDR3, as DNA: TGTGCCAGCTCATGGAGGCAGACCACTGGAAACACCATATATTTT. The variable domain in full, with the rest retrieved from reference TRBV18 and TRBJ1-3, is NAGVMQNPRHLVRRRGQEARLRCSPMKGHSHVYWYRQLPEEGLKFMVYLQKENIIDESGMPKERFSAEFPKEGPSILRIQQVVRGDSAAYFCASSWRQTTGNTIYFGEGSWLTVV.

The J gene is TRBJ1-1, the V gene TRBV5-1, with a weak D call TRBD1 (5 bases). V shed 4 bases and J shed 0 bases, with 19 bases lying between them. The CDR3 runs to 17 residues. CDR1 and CDR2 (germline): SGHRS, YFSETQ. The CDR3 region has the DNA TGCGCCAGCAGCCCCTTAGGGGCGGCTCGTGTGAACACTGAAGCTTTCTTT. Translated: CASSPLGAARVNTEAFF.

The gene calls are TRBV7-6 and TRBJ2-1; 7 positions match TRBD1. Germline values: CDR1 SGHVS, CDR2 FNYEAQ. Trimming took 3 bases from V and 5 from J; bases not matched to a gene: 4. The CDR3 is 14 residues long. In nucleotides, the CDR3 is TGTGCCAGCAGCTTCGGGACAGTTAACAATGAGCAGTTCTTC. Amino acid sequence: CASSFGTVNNEQFF. The full variable domain, rest sourced from reference TRBV7-6 and TRBJ2-1, is GAGVSQSPRYKVTKRGQDVALRCDPISGHVSLYWYRQALGQGPEFLTYFNYEAQQDKSGLPNDRFSAERPEGSISTLTIQRTEQRDSAMYRCASSFGTVNNEQFFGPGTRLTVL.

The chain is built from TRBV29-1 and TRBJ2-1; 9 nucleotides line up with TRBD1. The CDR3 has 15 amino acids. Per germline, CDR1 SQVTM and CDR2 ANQGSEA. V trimming: 6 bases; J trimming: 4 bases; junction bases outside the gene matches: 10. The CDR3 DNA sequence: TGCAGCGTGGACCCCGGGACAGGGACTTACAATGAGCAGTTCTTC. Translated: CSVDPGTGTYNEQFF.

This rearrangement joins TRBV6-5 to TRBJ2-3, with 10 bases identical to TRBD2. The V gene's germline CDR1 is MNHEY and CDR2 SVGAGI. V trimming: 5 bases; J trimming: 2 bases; junction bases outside the gene matches: 4. CDR3 length: 15 amino acids. DNA of the CDR3: TGTGCCAGCAGTCGGGGACTAGCGACCACAGATACGCAGTATTTT. It encodes CASSRGLATTDTQYF.

The CDR3 coding sequence is TGTGCCAGCAGTAAGCCGAGTTCCTACGAGCAGTACTTC. Its translation is CASSKPSSYEQYF. The chain is built from TRBV6-1 and TRBJ2-7; D gene uncertain. V shed 5 bases and J shed 1 base, with 9 bases lying between them. Germline values: CDR1 MNHNS, CDR2 SASEGT. The CDR3 sequence is 13 residues long.

The chain has TRBV28 and TRBJ1-5; D unclear. The CDR3 contains 16 residues. V was shortened by 2 bases and J by 4 bases, with 15 bases between the two germline ends. Germline V gene data show CDR1 as MDHEN and CDR2 as SYDVKM. The CDR3 loop reads CASSLKPRRRNQPQHF. The CDR3 DNA follows: TGTGCCAGCAGTTTAAAACCCCGACGTAGGAATCAGCCCCAGCATTTT.

This clone was seen once. CDR3 nucleotide sequence: TGTGCCAGCAGCGTAGAAGGGGAGGGGGCTGAAGCTTTCTTT. This sequence encodes CASSVEGEGAEAFF. The chain is built from TRBV9 and TRBJ1-1; D may be TRBD1 (6 bases). V gave up 0 bases and J gave up 6 bases, with 12 bases separating them. The germline gives CDR1 SGDLS, CDR2 YYNGEE. This CDR3 is built from 14 residues.

V usage is TRBV6-6 and J usage is TRBJ2-1; D is perhaps TRBD2 (7 bases). The length of the CDR3 is 14 residues. Deletions cut 7 bases from V and 6 bases from J, with 16 bases between. Germline CDR1 is MNHNY and CDR2 is SVGAGI (reference sequence). This chain's CDR3 is CASNKGEGPNEQFF. The CDR3 nucleotides are TGTGCCAGCAATAAGGGGGAGGGCCCCAATGAGCAGTTCTTC.

The chain uses TRBV29-1 and TRBJ1-2; D is undetermined. The CDR3 extends over 11 amino acids. CDR1 and CDR2 from the germline V gene are SQVTM and ANQGSEA. The V end lost 0 bases, the J end lost 7 bases, and 6 bases lay between the germline ends. CDR3 sequence reads: CSVEEVGGYTF. CDR3 DNA: TGCAGCGTTGAAGAAGTCGGTGGCTACACCTTC.

V gene TRBV28 combines with J gene TRBJ2-7; D gene ambiguous. The CDR3 consists of 14 residues. Between the trimmed V and J ends, which lost 6 bases and 4 bases, there was a span of 16 bases. From germline, CDR1 is MDHEN and CDR2 SYDVKM. The CDR3 nucleotides read TGTGCCAGCAGCGTCGGAGATTTGTCTTACGAGCAGTACTTC. This gives the protein CASSVGDLSYEQYF.